This T cell receptor (beta chain) was recorded in a study of graft-versus-host responses after intestinal transplantation. Study overall: Each of the recipients got a multivisceral, liver-intestinal, or isolated intestinal transplant. Each patient got anti-thymocyte globulin induction, then tacrolimus and steroids for roughly 3 years.

On this clone: Its matching antigen is unknown.

The data were produced by immunoSEQ multiplex PCR, yet TCRdb's version contains in-frame clones alone and is incomplete. This repertoire shows about 84,000 clones, less than 95% found once; its top ten account for around 0.37%. The ends were cut back, 8 bases at V and 8 bases at J, with 18 bases in the middle. The germline gives CDR1 MDHEN, CDR2 SYDVKM. The CDR3 covers 14 residues. Study-level findings and limits: Recipient marrow harbored GvH clones, some of which surfaced first in ileum or blood.

The clonotype was recovered from a human donor who was the organ donor for an intestinal transplant. Sequenced here: unstimulated CD4+ T cells sorted from spleen or lymph node cells, sampled before transplant. The chain links TRBV28 to TRBJ1-4; no firm D call. The CDR3 is CASGHDGGYEKLFF. DNA for the CDR3: TGTGCCAGCGGTCACGACGGAGGATACGAAAAACTGTTTTTT.